This section outlines one TCR beta chain sequence together with its context. Its antigen is currently unknown. Tumor or blood genomic DNA was sequenced, with inputs of about 600 ng to 6,004 ng. The CDR3 is 15 residues long. The V and J ends lost 0 bases and 6 bases respectively, with 11 bases between them. Germline lookup yields CDR1 LGHNT and CDR2 FRNRAP. Here immunoSEQ multiplex PCR was the method, and the copy in TCRdb shows in-frame clones only, minus some. This table holds roughly 8,500 clones, approximately 70% found once. The sample is drawn from a study of T cells in tumors after PD-1 blockade. Study at large: Treatment was either pembrolizumab 200 mg every 3 weeks or cemiplimab 350 mg every 2 weeks. Tumor samples averaged roughly 26,000 templates (range about 500-99,264) and 5,000 to 7,500 unique clonotypes. Regarding the study as a whole: Clonal replacement was seen across treatment, not between pre-treatment samples.

This clonotype originated in a human donor with basal cell carcinoma. The chain uses TRBV12-5 and TRBJ2-2, with D possibly TRBD2 on 6 matching bases. The sequencing used tumor tissue, collected after anti-PD-1 treatment. CDR3 loop: CASGLVGGRAGELFF. In DNA form, the CDR3 reads TGTGCTAGTGGTTTGGTAGGAGGGCGCGCCGGGGAGCTGTTTTTT.